The rows below give T cell receptor beta chains drawn from one sample of a study of T-cell memory formation after mild COVID-19. TCRdb reprocessed the 5' RACE reads via MiXCR and lists one record per CDR3 protein. Of around 390,000 distinct CDR3 sequences in the sample, approximately 16% are singletons; the top ten hold about 22%. Sequencing was performed on PBMCs or a T cell subset sorted from them (not recorded which). The receptors were gathered from a man aged 18 to 30 who had mild COVID-19 (a few samples of this study predate the infection). Cell type and time point are not known. Each CDR3 is given with its conserved first and last residue. D genes are given only for firm matches. The size field is filled for only some rows; it gives once, few, many or a size class.

J: TRBJ2-5
size: NA
V: TRBV7-9
D: NA
DNA: TGTGCCAGCAGGTCCGGACAGGAGGGCGAGACCCAGTACTTC
CDR3: CASRSGQEGETQYF

J: TRBJ2-2
size: NA
V: TRBV7-9
D: NA
DNA: TGTGCCAGCAGCGATGAGTACCACGCGAACACCGGGGAGCTGTTTTTT
CDR3: CASSDEYHANTGELFF

J: TRBJ2-5
size: NA
V: TRBV6-5
D: NA
DNA: TGTGCCAGCAGCAACGGAGGAGACGGTTCTTGGACCCAGTACTTC
CDR3: CASSNGGDGSWTQYF

J: TRBJ1-5
size: NA
V: TRBV12-3/TRBV12-4
D: NA
DNA: TGTGCCAGCACCATGGGCAATCAGCCCCAGCATTTT
CDR3: CASTMGNQPQHF

J: TRBJ2-3
size: few
V: TRBV7-9
D: NA
DNA: TGTGCCAGCAGAGAGGGCCGGACTTTTCCTTCGAAAGATACGCAGTATTTT
CDR3: CASREGRTFPSKDTQYF

J: TRBJ2-7
size: NA
V: TRBV4-2
D: TRBD1
DNA: TGTGCCAGCAGCCAAGGTAGGGACAGCCCACCCTACGAGCAGTACTTC
CDR3: CASSQGRDSPPYEQYF

J: TRBJ2-7
size: NA
V: TRBV6-1
D: NA
DNA: TGTGCCAGCAGTGAAGACAGACGGTGGGAGCAGTACTTC
CDR3: CASSEDRRWEQYF

J: TRBJ2-5
size: NA
V: TRBV20-1
D: NA
DNA: TGCAGTCCCCAGACTAGATCACAAGAGACCCAGTACTTC
CDR3: CSPQTRSQETQYF

J: TRBJ2-3
size: few
V: TRBV7-9
D: NA
DNA: TGTGCCAGCAGCCTTCTAGCCATGAATACGCAGTATTTT
CDR3: CASSLLAMNTQYF

J: TRBJ2-2
size: few
V: TRBV12-3/TRBV12-4
D: NA
DNA: TGTGCCAGCAGTTTAGCCACAATCACCGGGGAGCTGTTTTTT
CDR3: CASSLATITGELFF

J: TRBJ2-6
size: many
V: TRBV7-2
D: NA
DNA: TGTGCCAGCGCCGATATGGGGTCTGGGGCCAACGTCCTGACTTTC
CDR3: CASADMGSGANVLTF

J: TRBJ1-3
size: NA
V: TRBV5-1
D: NA
DNA: TGCGCCAGCAGCTTGGTCCCTGGAAACACCATATATTTT
CDR3: CASSLVPGNTIYF

J: TRBJ2-7
size: NA
V: TRBV5-1
D: TRBD1
DNA: TGCGCCAGCAGCAGAACCCCGGGACAGCTATCCTACGAGCAGTACTTC
CDR3: CASSRTPGQLSYEQYF

J: TRBJ2-3
size: few
V: TRBV24-1
D: TRBD1
DNA: TGTGCCACCAGTGATACGACAGGGAGCACAGATACGCAGTATTTT
CDR3: CATSDTTGSTDTQYF

J: TRBJ2-1
size: few
V: TRBV11-3
D: NA
DNA: TGTGCCAGCAGCTCCCCGGGGTTTGACAATGAGCAGTTCTTC
CDR3: CASSSPGFDNEQFF

J: TRBJ2-1
size: NA
V: TRBV29-1
D: NA
DNA: TGCAGCGTGGAGGTGTTGGGCAGCGACAATGAGCAGTTCTTC
CDR3: CSVEVLGSDNEQFF

J: TRBJ2-4
size: NA
V: TRBV5-1
D: NA
DNA: TGCGCCAGCAGCTTGGCCATCAGGGGAGAGAGGGCCAAAAACATTCAGTACTTC
CDR3: CASSLAIRGERAKNIQYF

J: TRBJ1-2
size: few
V: TRBV12-3/TRBV12-4
D: NA
DNA: TGTGCCAGCAGTTATCAGGGGCCTGGCTACACCTTC
CDR3: CASSYQGPGYTF

J: TRBJ1-5
size: NA
V: TRBV12-3/TRBV12-4
D: TRBD1
DNA: TGTGCCAGCAGACACGACAGGGGGCTTAATCAGCCCCAGCATTTT
CDR3: CASRHDRGLNQPQHF

J: TRBJ2-5
size: few
V: TRBV3-1
D: TRBD1
DNA: TGTGCCAGCAGCCAAGATGGGACAGGACGCTCGGAGACCCAGTACTTC
CDR3: CASSQDGTGRSETQYF

J: TRBJ1-2
size: NA
V: TRBV5-6
D: TRBD1
DNA: TGTGCCAGCAGATGGGGGACAGGGCGAAACTATGGCTACACCTTC
CDR3: CASRWGTGRNYGYTF

J: TRBJ2-2
size: NA
V: TRBV6-4
D: TRBD2
DNA: TGTGCCAGCAGCCCCTCGGCGGGGGGGCTCGGGACCGGGGAGCTGTTTTTT
CDR3: CASSPSAGGLGTGELFF

J: TRBJ2-5
size: NA
V: TRBV5-4
D: NA
DNA: TGTGCCAGCAGCCTGCAGGGTATTGGAGAGACCCAGTACTTC
CDR3: CASSLQGIGETQYF

J: TRBJ1-1
size: few
V: TRBV27
D: NA
DNA: TGTGCCAGCAGTTTGGGTCGGTATACTGAAGCTTTCTTT
CDR3: CASSLGRYTEAFF

J: TRBJ2-1
size: few
V: TRBV4-3
D: NA
DNA: TGCGCCAGCAGCCAAGTTCAGGGCAATGAGCAGTTCTTC
CDR3: CASSQVQGNEQFF

J: TRBJ2-2
size: NA
V: TRBV7-2
D: NA
DNA: TGTGCCAGCAGCTTAGTCCAGGCATCGAACACCGGGGAGCTGTTTTTT
CDR3: CASSLVQASNTGELFF

J: TRBJ1-2
size: few
V: TRBV28
D: NA
DNA: TGTGCCAGCAGTTTCGGTTTGGGCTACACCTTC
CDR3: CASSFGLGYTF

J: TRBJ2-2
size: few
V: TRBV7-2
D: TRBD2
DNA: TGTGCCAGCAGCTTAGCTAGCGGGGTCCTCACCGGGGAGCTGTTTTTT
CDR3: CASSLASGVLTGELFF

J: TRBJ1-6
size: NA
V: TRBV15
D: NA
DNA: TGTGCCACCAGCAGAAACCTGGGAGCATTCACACCCCTCCACTTT
CDR3: CATSRNLGAFTPLHF

J: TRBJ1-1
size: NA
V: TRBV6-1
D: NA
DNA: TGTGCCAGCACCACCTATAGGGCAGGAGGCACTGAAGCTTTCTTT
CDR3: CASTTYRAGGTEAFF

J: TRBJ1-5
size: NA
V: TRBV5-1
D: NA
DNA: TGCGCCAGCAGCTTGGGTATAGGACAAGACAATCAGCCCCAGCATTTT
CDR3: CASSLGIGQDNQPQHF

J: TRBJ2-2
size: NA
V: TRBV4-1
D: NA
DNA: TGCGCCAGCAGCCCGCTCGACCAGCCAGGGGAGCTGTTTTTT
CDR3: CASSPLDQPGELFF

J: TRBJ2-5
size: few
V: TRBV12-3/TRBV12-4
D: NA
DNA: TGTGCCAGCAGCCCCCGGGGGTCAACCCAGTACTTC
CDR3: CASSPRGSTQYF

J: TRBJ2-7
size: NA
V: TRBV2
D: NA
DNA: TGTGCCAGCAGTAGAGGGAGCGAGCAGTACTTC
CDR3: CASSRGSEQYF

J: TRBJ2-3
size: NA
V: TRBV5-1
D: TRBD1
DNA: TGCGCCAGCAAGACAGGGGGCGCAGATACGCAGTATTTT
CDR3: CASKTGGADTQYF

J: TRBJ2-4
size: NA
V: TRBV20-1
D: TRBD2
DNA: TGCAGTGCTATATCGGGAATAGCGGGGGGAAAAAACATTCAGTACTTC
CDR3: CSAISGIAGGKNIQYF

J: TRBJ1-5
size: few
V: TRBV7-9
D: NA
DNA: TGTGCCAGCAGCTTCCAGGGGATAGAGCCCCAGCATTTT
CDR3: CASSFQGIEPQHF

J: TRBJ2-2
size: few
V: TRBV7-8
D: NA
DNA: TGTGCCAGCAGCTCCCGAGCTGGGATAGCGATCACCGGGGAGCTGTTTTTT
CDR3: CASSSRAGIAITGELFF

J: TRBJ2-7
size: once
V: TRBV18
D: TRBD1
DNA: TGTGCCAGCTCAACCCCGACAGGGGGCACAAACGAGCAGTACTTC
CDR3: CASSTPTGGTNEQYF

J: TRBJ2-1
size: few
V: TRBV10-3
D: TRBD2
DNA: TGTGCCATCAGTGAGTCGGGACTAGCGGACACCAATGAGCAGTTCTTC
CDR3: CAISESGLADTNEQFF

J: TRBJ1-1
size: NA
V: TRBV6-5
D: NA
DNA: TGTGCCAGCAGACCAACAGGTCCCGACACTGAAGCTTTCTTT
CDR3: CASRPTGPDTEAFF

J: TRBJ2-2
size: few
V: TRBV5-1
D: NA
DNA: TGCGCCAGCTTTGGGACGACGAACACCGGGGAGCTGTTTTTT
CDR3: CASFGTTNTGELFF

J: TRBJ2-2
size: NA
V: TRBV5-1
D: NA
DNA: TGCGCCAGCCGGACGGGTCCTACCGGGGAGCTGTTTTTT
CDR3: CASRTGPTGELFF

J: TRBJ2-2
size: NA
V: TRBV6-2/TRBV6-3
D: NA
DNA: TGTGCCAGCAGTTACCACCGGGACTCGGTGATCACCGGGGAGCTGTTTTTT
CDR3: CASSYHRDSVITGELFF

J: TRBJ2-3
size: few
V: TRBV5-1
D: TRBD2
DNA: TGCGCCAGCAGCTTGGGACTAGCGGCTTGGGATACGCAGTATTTT
CDR3: CASSLGLAAWDTQYF